Given below is one T cell receptor beta chain in context. The antigen remains unidentified. Via MiXCR, TCRdb re-called the 5' RACE reads, giving one row per CDR3 protein. The profile shows about 750,000 distinct CDR3 sequences, under 20% of them singletons. The V end lost 1 base, the J end lost 3 bases, and 10 bases lay between the germline ends. The CDR3 spans 14 residues. CDR1 is SGHVS, CDR2 FNYEAQ, per germline. The data belong to a study of CD8 T cells in ankylosing spondylitis. Study-level points and caveats: Some motif variants had been reported before (in reactive arthritis synovial fluid and blood). Roughly eight highly homologous variants made up a TCR beta motif that seemed to typify ankylosing spondylitis blood. Matched synovial fluid from ankylosing spondylitis patients was reported to be enriched for disease-linked clones.

This TCR came from a male donor with ankylosing spondylitis. The gene calls are TRBV7-6 and TRBJ2-7; D might be TRBD2 (5 bases). The material sequenced was blood, either unsorted or a sorted T cell fraction (not recorded which). The CDR3: CASSLGGMRYEQYF. In nucleotides, the CDR3 is TGTGCCAGCAGCTTAGGAGGGATGCGCTACGAGCAGTACTTC.